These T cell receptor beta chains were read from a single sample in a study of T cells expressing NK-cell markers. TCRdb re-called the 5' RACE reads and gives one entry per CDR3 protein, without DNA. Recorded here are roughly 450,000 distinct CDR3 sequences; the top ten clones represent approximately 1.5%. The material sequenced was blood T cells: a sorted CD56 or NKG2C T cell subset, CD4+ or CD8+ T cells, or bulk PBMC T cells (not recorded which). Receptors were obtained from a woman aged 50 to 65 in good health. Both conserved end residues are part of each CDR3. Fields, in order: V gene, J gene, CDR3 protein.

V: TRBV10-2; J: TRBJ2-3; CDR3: CASSGEGRAVDTQYF
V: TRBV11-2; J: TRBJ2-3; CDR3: CASSSGTRIPDTQYF
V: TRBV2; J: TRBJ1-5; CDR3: CASRYGRLRVGPQHF
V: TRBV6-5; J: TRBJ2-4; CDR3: CASSPNPDSIQYF
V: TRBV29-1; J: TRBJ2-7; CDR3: CSVESSPSYEQYF
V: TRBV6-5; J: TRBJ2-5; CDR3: CATRTPLAGGRQETQYF
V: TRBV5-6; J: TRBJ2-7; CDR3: CASSKGQPYEQYF
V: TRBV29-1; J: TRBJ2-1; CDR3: CSVEPSGKYNEQFF
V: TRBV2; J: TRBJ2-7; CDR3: CASRRSGSSYEQYF
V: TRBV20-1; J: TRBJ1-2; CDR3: CSARAAGGQSNYGYTF
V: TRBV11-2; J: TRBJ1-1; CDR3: CASSLGLRVRGWGVNTEAFF
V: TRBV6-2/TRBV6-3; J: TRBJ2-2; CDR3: CASTEHAGIGTGELFF
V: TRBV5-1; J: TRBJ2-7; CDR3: CASSQGGAFDYEQYF
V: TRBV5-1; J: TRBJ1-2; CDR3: CASSATGDLLNYGYTF
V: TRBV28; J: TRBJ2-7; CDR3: CATLGIYEQYF
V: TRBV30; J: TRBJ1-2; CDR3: CASTRLGAFGYTF
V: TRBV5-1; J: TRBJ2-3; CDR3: CASTPTYSDTQYF
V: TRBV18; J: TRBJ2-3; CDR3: CASSPKGAGGPDTQYF
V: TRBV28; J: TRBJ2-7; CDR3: CASSAASGAYEQYF
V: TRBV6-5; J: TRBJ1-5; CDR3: CASSRQGRRQPQHF
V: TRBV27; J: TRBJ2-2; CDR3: CASSLSGLASANTGELFF
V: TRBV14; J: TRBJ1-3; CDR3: CASSPLRSGNTIYF